The 9 T cell receptor beta chains reported below all come from one sample, sequenced in a study of blood T cell repertoires in COVID-19. The data were produced by immunoSEQ multiplex PCR, yet TCRdb's version contains in-frame clones alone and is incomplete. Counted here are some 330,000 clones, roughly 90% occurring once; the ten biggest clones make up about 18%. Source material: PBMCs or T cells enriched from blood (not recorded which). All receptors derive from a woman in her 30s who had recovered from COVID-19.

The gene calls are TRBV28 and TRBJ1-2; maybe TRBD1 (5 bases). This CDR3 contains 17 residues. Per germline, CDR1 MDHEN and CDR2 SYDVKM. The V end lost 3 bases, the J end lost 0 bases, and 17 bases lay between the germline ends. The CDR3 sequence is CASSFPPGRGSNYGYTF. CDR3 nucleotides: TGTGCCAGCAGTTTCCCGCCCGGGAGGGGTTCTAACTATGGCTACACCTTC.

In this sample, this clone turned up once. This chain joins TRBV6-2 or TRBV6-3 and TRBJ2-7; D gene ambiguous. V lost 3 bases to trimming and J lost 3 bases, with 21 bases between them. Germline V lookup: CDR1 MNHEY, CDR2 SVGEGT. This CDR3 has 17 residues. This chain's CDR3 is CASSYQVVEQILYEQYF. CDR3 sequence (DNA): TGTGCCAGCAGTTATCAGGTGGTGGAACAGATCCTCTACGAGCAGTACTTC.

The CDR3 DNA follows: TGTGCCAGCAATCGAGGAGGAGGAACTGAAGCTTTCTTT. Protein sequence: CASNRGGGTEAFF. The J gene is TRBJ1-1, the V gene TRBV2; D is unclear. Trimming shortened V by 7 bases and J by 5 bases, and 14 bases separated the two germline ends. Per germline, CDR1 SNHLY and CDR2 FYNNEI. The CDR3 is 13 amino acids.

Points on this clone: Mismatch with germline at one junction end may stem from a read error. The chain couples TRBV7-7 to TRBJ2-3; 7 bases are shared with TRBD2. Germline values: CDR1 SSHAT, CDR2 FNYEAQ (reference sequence). The CDR3 sequence is 14 residues long. CDR3 protein: CASSRDYHTDTQYF. As DNA, the CDR3 is TGTGCTAGCAGCCGGGACTACCACACAGATACGCAGTATTTT.

The chain is built from TRBV19 and TRBJ1-6; TRBD1 might be the D (6 bases). Looked up from germline, CDR1 is LNHDA and CDR2 is SQIVND (reference sequence). Trimming removed 5 bases from V and 7 bases from J, with 15 bases in between. This CDR3 spans 15 amino acids. The CDR3 sequence: CASSVNRERNSPLHF. The CDR3, as DNA: TGTGCCAGTAGTGTTAACAGGGAACGGAATTCACCCCTCCACTTT.

The chain is built from TRBV28 and TRBJ2-7, with D hard to call. Germline V CDR1 and CDR2: MDHEN, SYDVKM. Trimming cost V 5 bases and J 7 bases, with 15 bases left between them. The CDR3 spans 13 residues. CDR3 coding DNA: TGTGCCAGCAGTCCCCCGGTTACTGAGGAGCAGTACTTC. It codes for CASSPPVTEEQYF.

The chain uses TRBV11-3 and TRBJ2-1, with D tentatively TRBD2 (7 bases). CDR3 size: 14 residues. V lost 0 bases and J 9 bases, leaving 12 bases between the germline ends. Per the germline V gene, CDR1 is SGHNT and CDR2 is YENEEA. The CDR3: CASSLDGGQSEQFF. Written as DNA, the CDR3 is TGTGCCAGCAGCTTAGACGGGGGGCAATCTGAGCAGTTCTTC.

The chain uses TRBV24-1 and TRBJ2-7; TRBD2 agrees at 7 bases. This CDR3 is built from 15 residues. CDR1 and CDR2 from the germline V gene are KGHDR and SFDVKD. J gave up 2 bases and V 4 bases, and 7 bases lay outside the gene matches. The CDR3 coding sequence is TGTGCCACCAGTGACCCCCGACTAGCAGCCTACGAGCAGTACTTC. It codes for CATSDPRLAAYEQYF.

About this clone: Germline is not matched at one junction end, which may reflect a read error. The rearrangement uses TRBV7-7 and TRBJ2-7; 12 positions match TRBD2. The CDR3 extends over 14 amino acids. CDR1 is SSHAT, CDR2 FNYEAQ, per germline (reference sequence). The CDR3 nucleotides are TGTGCTAGCAGCCGGGGACTAGCGGGTTACGAGCAGTACTTC. Protein product: CASSRGLAGYEQYF.